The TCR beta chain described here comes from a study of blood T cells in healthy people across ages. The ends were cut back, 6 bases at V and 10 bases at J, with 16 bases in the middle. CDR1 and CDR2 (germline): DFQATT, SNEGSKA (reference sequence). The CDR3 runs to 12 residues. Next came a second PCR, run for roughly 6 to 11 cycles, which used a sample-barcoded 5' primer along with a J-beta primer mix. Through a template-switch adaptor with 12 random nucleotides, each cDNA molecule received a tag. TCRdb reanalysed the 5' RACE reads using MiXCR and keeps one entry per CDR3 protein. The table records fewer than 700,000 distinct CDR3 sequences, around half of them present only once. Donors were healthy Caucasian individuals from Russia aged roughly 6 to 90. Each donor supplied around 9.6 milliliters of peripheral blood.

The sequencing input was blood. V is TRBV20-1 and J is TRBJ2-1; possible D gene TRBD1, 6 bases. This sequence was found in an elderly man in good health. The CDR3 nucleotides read TGCAGTGCCAGCCCAGGGGCCCGGGAGCAGTTCTTC. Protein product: CSASPGAREQFF.